This T cell receptor beta chain emerged from a study of post-analysis software for immune sequencing data. Study-level results: Patients used about five TRBV segments, including TRBV5-6, TRBV5-1 and TRBV20-1, more often than controls. There was significantly lower normalized Chao1 diversity in multiple sclerosis patients than in controls.

The TCR beta cDNA libraries contained unique molecular identifiers. TCRdb re-called the PCR reads through MiXCR, storing one row per CDR3 protein. The sample carries some 700,000 distinct CDR3 sequences, 55% to 60% recorded once. This clonotype was picked up a small number of times. Its antigen is not identified. V lost 6 bases and J lost 9, with 21 bases in between. CDR1 and CDR2 from the germline V gene are SGHTA and FQGNSA. This CDR3 has 15 amino acids. J is TRBJ2-1 and V is TRBV7-2, with D tentatively TRBD1 (7 bases). The clonotype was recovered from a girl aged 2-10 years with multiple sclerosis. Sequenced: blood. The CDR3: CASRPAGGRMTEQFF. The CDR3 DNA is TGTGCCAGCAGACCAGCAGGGGGGAGGATGACTGAGCAGTTCTTC.